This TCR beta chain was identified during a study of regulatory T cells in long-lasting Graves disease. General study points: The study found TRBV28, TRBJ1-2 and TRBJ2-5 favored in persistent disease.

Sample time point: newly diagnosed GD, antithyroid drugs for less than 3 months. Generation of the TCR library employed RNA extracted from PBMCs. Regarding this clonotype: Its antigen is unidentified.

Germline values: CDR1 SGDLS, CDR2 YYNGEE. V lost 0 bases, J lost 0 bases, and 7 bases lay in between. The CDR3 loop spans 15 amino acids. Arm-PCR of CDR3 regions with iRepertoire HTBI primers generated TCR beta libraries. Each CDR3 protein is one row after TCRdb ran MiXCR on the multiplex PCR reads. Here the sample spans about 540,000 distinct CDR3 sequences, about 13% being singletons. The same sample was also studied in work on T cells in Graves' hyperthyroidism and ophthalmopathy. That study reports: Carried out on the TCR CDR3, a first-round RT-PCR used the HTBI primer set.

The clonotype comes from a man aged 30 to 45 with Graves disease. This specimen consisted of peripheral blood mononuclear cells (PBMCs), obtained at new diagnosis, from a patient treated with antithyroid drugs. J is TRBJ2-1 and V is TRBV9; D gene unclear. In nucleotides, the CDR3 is TGTGCCAGCAGCGTAGAGTACCGCTCCTACAATGAGCAGTTCTTC. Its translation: CASSVEYRSYNEQFF.